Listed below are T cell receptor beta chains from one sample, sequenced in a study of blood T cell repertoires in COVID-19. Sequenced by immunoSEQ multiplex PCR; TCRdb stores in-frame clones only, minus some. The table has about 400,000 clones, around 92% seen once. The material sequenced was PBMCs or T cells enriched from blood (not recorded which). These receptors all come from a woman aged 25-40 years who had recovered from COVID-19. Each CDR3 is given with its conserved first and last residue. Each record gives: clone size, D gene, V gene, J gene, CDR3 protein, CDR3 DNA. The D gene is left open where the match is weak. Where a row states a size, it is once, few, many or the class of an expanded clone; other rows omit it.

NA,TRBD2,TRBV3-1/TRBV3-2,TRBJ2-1,CASSQGLGRGYNEQFF,TGTGCCAGCAGCCAGGGCCTCGGGAGGGGATACAATGAGCAGTTCTTC
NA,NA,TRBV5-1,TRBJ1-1,CASSLKQENSEAFF,TGCGCCAGCAGCCTAAAACAGGAAAATTCTGAAGCTTTCTTT
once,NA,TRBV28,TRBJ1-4,CASTATNEKLFF,TGTGCCTCGACAGCCACTAATGAAAAACTGTTTTTT
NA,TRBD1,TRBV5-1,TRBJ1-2,CASSRDRASSYTF,TGCGCCAGCAGCCGAGACAGGGCAAGTAGCTACACCTTC
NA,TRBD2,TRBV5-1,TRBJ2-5,CASRRTSAVSQETQYF,TGCGCCAGCAGACGAACTAGCGCCGTGAGCCAAGAGACCCAGTACTTC
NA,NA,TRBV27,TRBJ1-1,CASSFHRDIAEAFF,TGTGCCAGCAGTTTTCACAGGGATATCGCTGAAGCTTTCTTT
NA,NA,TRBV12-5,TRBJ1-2,CASGFPYGYTF,TGTGCTAGTGGTTTCCCTTATGGCTACACCTTC
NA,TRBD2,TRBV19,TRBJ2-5,CASSMRGAAETQYF,TGTGCCAGTAGTATGCGGGGGGCTGCAGAGACCCAGTACTTC
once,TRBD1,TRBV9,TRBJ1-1,CASSVGVTGTTEAFF,TGTGCCAGCAGCGTAGGGGTGACAGGGACGACTGAAGCTTTCTTT
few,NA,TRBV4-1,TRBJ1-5,CASSQGAEGGQPQHF,TGCGCCAGCAGCCAAGGTGCAGAAGGGGGACAGCCCCAGCATTTT
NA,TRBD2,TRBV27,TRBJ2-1,CASTLYSGDSYNEQFF,TGTGCCAGCACCTTATATAGCGGGGACTCCTACAATGAGCAGTTCTTC
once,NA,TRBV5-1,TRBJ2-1,CASSLAAGEIYNEQFF,TGCGCCAGCAGCTTGGCGGCAGGGGAGATCTACAATGAGCAGTTCTTC
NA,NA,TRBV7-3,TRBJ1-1,CASSFGTNTEAFF,TGTGCCAGCAGCTTCGGTACGAACACTGAAGCTTTCTTT
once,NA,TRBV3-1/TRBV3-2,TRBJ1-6,CASSQGSSYNSPLHF,TGTGCCAGCAGCCAGGGGAGCTCCTATAATTCACCCCTCCACTTT
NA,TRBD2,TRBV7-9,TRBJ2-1,CASSTLAGAFLGEQFF,TGTGCCAGCAGCACGCTAGCGGGAGCATTCCTCGGTGAGCAGTTCTTC
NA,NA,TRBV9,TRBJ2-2,CASSAQSQGFGELFF,TGTGCCAGCAGCGCCCAAAGTCAGGGCTTCGGGGAGCTGTTTTTT
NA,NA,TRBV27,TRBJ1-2,CASSFAGRKLYTF,TGTGCCAGCAGTTTCGCGGGCAGGAAGCTGTACACCTTC
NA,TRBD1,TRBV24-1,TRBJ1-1,CATSDVGGSEAFF,TGTGCCACCAGTGATGTAGGGGGCTCTGAAGCTTTCTTT
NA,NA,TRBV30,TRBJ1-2,CAWRPTGGYTF,TGTGCCTGGAGACCGACTGGAGGCTACACCTTC
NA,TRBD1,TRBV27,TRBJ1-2,CASRGDRGLLYGYTF,TGTGCCAGCAGGGGGGACAGGGGGCTTCTATATGGCTACACCTTC
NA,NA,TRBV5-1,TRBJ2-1,CASSLDARHNEQFF,TGCGCCAGCAGCTTGGACGCTAGACACAATGAGCAGTTCTTC
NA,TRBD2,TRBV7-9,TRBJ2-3,CASSLPLAGRTDTQYF,TGTGCCAGCAGCTTGCCCCTAGCGGGGCGCACAGATACGCAGTATTTT
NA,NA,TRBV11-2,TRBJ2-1,CASSLVGVRGWQFF,TGTGCCAGCAGCTTAGTAGGGGTCCGAGGTTGGCAGTTCTTC
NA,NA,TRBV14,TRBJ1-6,CASSQSSYNSPLHF,TGTGCCAGCAGCCAGAGCTCCTATAATTCACCCCTCCACTTT
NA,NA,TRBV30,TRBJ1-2,CAWSKGARRYEDGYTF,TGTGCCTGGAGTAAAGGAGCCAGACGGTACGAAGATGGCTACACCTTC
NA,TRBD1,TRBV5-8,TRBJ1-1,CASSSWTGMNTEAFF,TGTGCCAGCAGCTCTTGGACAGGCATGAACACTGAAGCTTTCTTT
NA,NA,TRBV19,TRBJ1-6,CASRKTGDNSPLHF,TGTGCCAGTAGGAAGACAGGTGATAATTCACCCCTCCACTTT
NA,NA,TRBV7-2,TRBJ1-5,CASSIRGHQPQHF,TGTGCCAGCAGTATTAGAGGGCATCAGCCCCAGCATTTT
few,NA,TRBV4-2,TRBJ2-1,CASSQGAGANNEQFF,TGTGCCAGCAGCCAAGGGGCGGGGGCTAACAATGAGCAGTTCTTC
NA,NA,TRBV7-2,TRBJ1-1,CASRGRGAMNTEAFF,TGTGCCAGCAGAGGCAGGGGAGCTATGAACACTGAAGCTTTCTTT
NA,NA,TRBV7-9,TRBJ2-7,CASSFRDSMGAYEQYF,TGTGCCAGCAGCTTCCGGGACTCAATGGGCGCCTACGAGCAGTACTTC
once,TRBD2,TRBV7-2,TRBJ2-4,CASSLSLAGKNIQYF,TGTGCCAGCAGCTTATCGCTAGCGGGCAAAAACATTCAGTACTTC
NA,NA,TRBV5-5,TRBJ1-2,CASSLAPGPGDGYTF,TGTGCCAGCAGCTTGGCTCCAGGCCCCGGGGATGGCTACACCTTC
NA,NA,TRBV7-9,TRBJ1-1,CASSLVPAARAEAFF,TGTGCCAGCAGCTTAGTTCCGGCTGCGAGGGCTGAAGCTTTCTTT
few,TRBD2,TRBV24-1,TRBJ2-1,CATSEASGRAHNEQFF,TGTGCCACCAGTGAGGCTAGCGGGAGGGCCCACAATGAGCAGTTCTTC